This T cell receptor beta chain was obtained from a study of T cell responses to AZD1222 COVID-19 vaccine (dated by TCRdb to the early 2020s). Broadly, across the study: Because spike-specific TCR depth and breadth did not differ between the two schedules, AZD1222 recipients who got a second dose at roughly 4 weeks were pooled with those who got a second dose at roughly 12 weeks. A total of under 250 trial participants underwent TCR sequencing, of whom 200 to 220 had received two doses of AZD1222 and some 25 had received two doses of the MenACWY control vaccine. Enrollment into the trials was organized by age into subgroups of 18-55, 56-69 and 70-plus years, and those subgroups contained about 160, 30 and 59 TCR-sequenced participants, respectively. The study at large found these results: Because no samples from the day 14 peak response were available, repertoires could be characterized only after the peak T cell response. The 56-69-year group was small, and its depth increase did not reach significance, likely because of low power. Reportedly, almost half of the unique spike-specific TCRs recognized epitopes lying outside the regions that are mutated in the B.1.351 and B.1.1.7 variants. Most participants were white British and females outnumbered males, and the authors suggested that clonal diversity may have been underestimated. CD4 TCRs associated with the vaccine covered the entire spike protein, and the dominant responses were in regions 160-218 and 743-854. Conclusions about previously exposed vaccinees are limited, since just a handful of AZD1222 recipients were seropositive for SARS-CoV-2 at baseline. Spike-specific TCR breadth and depth rose significantly after two AZD1222 doses compared with day 0 and with MenACWY recipients.

Points on this clone: The antigen it recognizes is unknown. The sample holds no much larger clone one base away, and base qualities are not on file.

Spanning cysteine to phenylalanine, the CDR3 consists of 15 amino acids. Only the CDR3 part of the read is kept: 45 bases, read in frame from the first base. V is pared back by 0 bases and J by 1 base, with 7 bases lying between the germline termini. CDR1 and CDR2, per the germline V gene, are MNHEY and SVGAGI. According to the study, the label for this sample's time point signals: baseline before first vaccination. Vaccinee samples came from UK trials COV001 and COV002, including a single-blind randomized controlled phase 2/3 trial of AZD1222 (ChAdOx1 nCoV-19) in healthy adults. For TCRbeta chain sequencing, PBMC samples from trial participants were taken at day 0 and at day 28 after the second dose. The CDR3 regions of human TCRbeta chains were analyzed by immunosequencing. In the paper's pipeline: TCRs in the repertoires were compared against a reference library of SARS-CoV-2-specific TCRs that had been generated with the MIRA antigen-specificity platform. Breadth was defined as the fraction of unique TCRs that were SARS-CoV-2-associated, and depth was defined as the fraction of total T cells that were SARS-CoV-2-associated. Using the MIRA data, each spike-specific TCR was assigned both to the spike region to which the TCR was reactive and to a CD4 or CD8 class. Log10-transformed breadth and depth values were compared by one-way ANOVA with Sidak's multiple comparisons tests. TCRdb stores this immuneACCESS table with in-frame sequences only. Part of the clones is absent; in the studies checked, under half of the shortfall reflects unresolved V genes, and no reason is known for the rest. V and J calls and clone size are those listed in that table; D and trimming were worked out from the DNA. The sample yields 60,000 to 75,000 clones; around 80% were counted once. Over 15% of the sample is in the top ten clones.

This TCR was sampled from an adult in good health. The V gene is TRBV6-5 and the J gene is TRBJ2-1; no D gene is confidently identified. The sample here was peripheral blood, taken on day 0 of AZD1222 vaccination. The CDR3 sequence is CASSYSPRSYNEQFF. The nucleotide sequence reads TGTGCCAGCAGTTACTCGCCAAGGTCCTACAATGAGCAGTTCTTC.